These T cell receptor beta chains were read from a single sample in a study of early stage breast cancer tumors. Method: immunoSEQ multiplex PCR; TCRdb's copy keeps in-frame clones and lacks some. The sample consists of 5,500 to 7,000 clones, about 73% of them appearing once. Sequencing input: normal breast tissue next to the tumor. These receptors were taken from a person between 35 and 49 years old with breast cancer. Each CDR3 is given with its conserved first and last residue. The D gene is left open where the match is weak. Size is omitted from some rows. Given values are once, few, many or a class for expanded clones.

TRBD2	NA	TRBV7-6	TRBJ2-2	TGTGCCAGCAGAAGTCTAGCGGGAGCTTTCACCGGGGAGCTGTTTTTT	CASRSLAGAFTGELFF
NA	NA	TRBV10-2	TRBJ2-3	TGCGCCAGCAGTGATAGGGGGAGCACAGATACGCAGTATTTT	CASSDRGSTDTQYF
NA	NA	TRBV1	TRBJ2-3	TGCACCAGCAGCCCGGTGGATACGCAGTATTTT	CTSSPVDTQYF
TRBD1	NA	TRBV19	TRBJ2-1	TGTGCCAGTAGTATATGGACAGGTTTAGGTAGTTACAATGAGCAGTTCTTC	CASSIWTGLGSYNEQFF
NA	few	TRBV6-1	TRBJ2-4	TGTGCCAGCAGTGAGCCTAGCGAGAAAATTCAGTACTTC	CASSEPSEKIQYF
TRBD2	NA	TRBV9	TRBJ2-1	TGTGCCAGCAACGGGAGGGCCGGATTATACAATGAGCAGTTCTTC	CASNGRAGLYNEQFF
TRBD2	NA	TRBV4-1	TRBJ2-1	TGCGCCAGCAGCCAAGTCAGGACTAGCGGGAGTTTGAATGAGCAGTTCTTC	CASSQVRTSGSLNEQFF
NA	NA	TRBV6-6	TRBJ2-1	TGTGCCAGCAGGAGCGGGCAATCCTACAATGAGCAGTTCTTC	CASRSGQSYNEQFF
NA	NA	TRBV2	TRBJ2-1	TGTGCCAGCAGTGATGGAACTCAATGGCTGCAGTTCTTC	CASSDGTQWLQFF
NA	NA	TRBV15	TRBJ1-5	TGTGCCACCAGCAGAGGATGGAGCGCCGAGAATCAGCCCCAGCATTTT	CATSRGWSAENQPQHF
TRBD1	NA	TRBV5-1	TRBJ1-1	TGCGCCAGCAGCCTCGGGACAGGGATGAACACTGAAGCTTTCTTT	CASSLGTGMNTEAFF